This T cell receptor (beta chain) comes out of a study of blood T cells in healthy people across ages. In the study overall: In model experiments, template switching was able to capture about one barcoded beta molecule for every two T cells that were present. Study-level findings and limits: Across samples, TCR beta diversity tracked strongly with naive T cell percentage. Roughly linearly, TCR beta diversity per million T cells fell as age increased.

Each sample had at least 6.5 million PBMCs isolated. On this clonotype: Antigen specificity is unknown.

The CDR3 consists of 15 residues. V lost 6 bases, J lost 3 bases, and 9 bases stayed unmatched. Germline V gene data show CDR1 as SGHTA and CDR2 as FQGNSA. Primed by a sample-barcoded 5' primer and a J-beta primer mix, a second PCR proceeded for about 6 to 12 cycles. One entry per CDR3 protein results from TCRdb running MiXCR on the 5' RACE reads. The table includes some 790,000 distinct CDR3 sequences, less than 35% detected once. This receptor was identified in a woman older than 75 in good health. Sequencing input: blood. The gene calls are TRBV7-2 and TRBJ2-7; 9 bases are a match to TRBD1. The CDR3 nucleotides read TGTGCCAGCAGAGTCTCCGGGACAGGGCTCTACGAGCAGTACTTC. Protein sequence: CASRVSGTGLYEQYF.